The 20 T cell receptor beta chains given below trace back to one sample, sequenced in a study of T cell responses to AZD1222 COVID-19 vaccine. The method was immunoSEQ multiplex PCR; TCRdb's version includes in-frame clones alone and lacks a portion of them. The profile shows 100,000 to 150,000 clones, about nine tenths of them singletons. The sample was peripheral blood, taken on day 0 of AZD1222 vaccination. The source is an adult in good health.

The chain has TRBV5-1 and TRBJ1-2; TRBD1 aligns across 8 bases. The V segment lost 0 bases and the J segment 8 bases; nucleotides outside the gene matches: 6. The CDR3 runs 14 residues. Germline CDR1 reads SGHRS; CDR2 reads YFSETQ. The CDR3 spells CASSLGQGRDGYTF. The CDR3 nucleotides are TGCGCCAGCAGCTTGGGACAGGGGCGGGACGGCTACACCTTC.

V usage is TRBV25-1 and J usage is TRBJ1-6; D remains ambiguous. Trimming removed 1 base at V and 6 bases at J, with 13 bases between. Germline V gene lookup returns CDR1 MGHDK and CDR2 SYGVNS. CDR3 length: 16 amino acids. The chain's CDR3 is CASSESPHRLNSPLHF. CDR3 DNA: TGTGCCAGCAGTGAATCTCCCCACAGACTTAATTCACCCCTCCACTTT.

A few counts support this clone. The rearrangement joins TRBV6-5 to TRBJ1-2, with 7 nucleotides matching TRBD1. Looked up from germline, CDR1 is MNHEY and CDR2 is SVGAGI. V lost 4 bases, J lost 2 bases, and 1 base stayed unmatched. The CDR3 has 13 residues. In DNA form, the CDR3 reads TGTGCCAGCAGTTGGGACAGAAACTATGGCTACACCTTC. It codes for CASSWDRNYGYTF.

CDR3 bases: TGTGCCACCAGTGATCCGGCTAGGGTCGTCGGGAACACTGAAGCTTTCTTT. Translated: CATSDPARVVGNTEAFF. The V gene is TRBV24-1, the J gene TRBJ1-1; no clear D. The CDR3 has 17 amino acids. The germline V gene encodes CDR1 KGHDR and CDR2 SFDVKD. Trimming removed 3 bases from V and 1 base from J, with 17 bases in between.

The genes are TRBV4-2 and TRBJ2-2; tentative D call: TRBD2 (5 bases). This CDR3 is 15 amino acids long. Per the germline V gene, CDR1 is LGHNA and CDR2 is YNFKEQ. V lost 2 bases, J lost 6 bases, and 13 bases lay in between. DNA for the CDR3: TGTGCCAGCAGCCAAACTAGATATCTGTCCGGGGAGCTGTTTTTT. This translates into CASSQTRYLSGELFF.

V and J are TRBV10-2 and TRBJ1-1; TRBD1 matches 7 bases. Per germline, CDR1 WSHSY and CDR2 SAAADI. J was trimmed by 6 bases and V by 8 bases; bases with no gene match: 15. This CDR3 spans 15 amino acids. The CDR3 DNA reads as TGCGCCAGCGCCCCTTTGGGGACAGCTCACCCTGAAGCTTTCTTT. The encoded protein is CASAPLGTAHPEAFF.

This sequence joins TRBV5-1 and TRBJ1-4; TRBD1 matches 11 bases. Germline V gives CDR1 SGHRS, CDR2 YFSETQ. The CDR3 sequence is 16 residues long. The V and J ends lost 4 bases and 1 base, in that order; junction bases with no gene match: 3. In nucleotides, the CDR3 is TGCGCCAGCAGCCTGGGACAGGGGGGAACTAATGAAAAACTGTTTTTT. Encoded protein: CASSLGQGGTNEKLFF.

The chain is built from TRBV6-1 and TRBJ1-2; D perhaps matches TRBD1 (6 bases). The CDR3 loop spans 16 amino acids. Germline-derived CDR1 and CDR2 are MNHNS and SASEGT. Trimming removed 4 bases from V and 1 base from J, with 16 bases in between. The CDR3 DNA reads as TGTGCCAGCAGTGCCCCCTCCCGGGACATTAACTATGGCTACACCTTC. This translates into CASSAPSRDINYGYTF.

This rearrangement joins TRBV23-1 to TRBJ2-1; no reliable D call. TRBV23-1 qualifies as an ORF whose function is uncertain. Trimming took 2 bases from V and 7 from J, leaving 15 bases between them. This CDR3 region has 15 residues. CDR3 protein: CASSQSPGLHNEQFF. CDR3 in DNA: TGCGCCAGCAGTCAAAGTCCGGGCCTCCATAATGAGCAGTTCTTC.

The chain combines TRBV2 with TRBJ2-3, with 11 nucleotides matching TRBD2. Trimming cost V 6 bases and J 8 bases; bases outside gene matches: 16. From germline, CDR1 is SNHLY and CDR2 FYNNEI. The CDR3 totals 17 residues. As DNA, the CDR3 is TGTGCCAGCAGGAGACTAGCGGGGATCCCTGAGTTATCTACGCAGTATTTT. Amino acids: CASRRLAGIPELSTQYF.

The chain recombines TRBV25-1 with TRBJ2-3, with 8 bases lining up with TRBD1. CDR1 MGHDK and CDR2 SYGVNS come from the germline V gene. The CDR3 contains 13 residues. The CDR3 DNA reads as TGTGGCCACGACAGGGGCTGGGCAGATACGCAGTATTTT. Translated, it gives CGHDRGWADTQYF.

The V call is TRBV7-2, the J call TRBJ1-3; weak D call: TRBD1 (5 bases). V lost 5 bases and J lost 2, with 16 bases in between. Germline values: CDR1 SGHTA, CDR2 FQGNSA. The CDR3 loop spans 16 amino acids. This CDR3 is CASSDRSGRAGNTIYF. The CDR3 nucleotides are TGTGCCAGCAGCGATCGATCCGGCAGGGCTGGAAACACCATATATTTT.

This CDR3 reads CASSSQTDGDQYF. CDR3 nucleotide sequence: TGTGCCAGCAGCTCTCAAACGGACGGAGATCAGTACTTC. The V gene is TRBV11-2, the J gene TRBJ2-7; D unclear. This CDR3 spans 13 amino acids. The V gene's germline CDR1 is SGHAT and CDR2 FQNNGV. Trimming took off 4 bases at V and 10 bases at J, with 17 bases between the two ends.

The rearrangement uses TRBV2 and TRBJ2-2; D is perhaps TRBD1 (6 bases). Per germline, CDR1 SNHLY and CDR2 FYNNEI. V lost 6 bases and J lost 0, with 11 bases in between. This CDR3 comprises 15 residues. The CDR3 DNA reads TGTGCCAGCAGCTTAGGACAGTCGAACACCGGGGAGCTGTTTTTT. Its protein is CASSLGQSNTGELFF.

Of note for this clone: Because it lacks the conserved phenylalanine or tryptophan at the end, this CDR3 is likely a read error. This rearrangement joins TRBV5-8 to TRBJ1-6, with TRBD1 identical over 8 bases. The CDR3 covers 17 residues. Looked up from germline, CDR1 is SGHTS and CDR2 is YDEGEE. Trimming took 4 bases from V and 4 from J; bases not matched to a gene: 10. Here the CDR3 DNA reads TGTGCCAGCAGCATTACCTCCGGGACAGGTTATAATTCACCCCTCCACCTT. It translates to CASSITSGTGYNSPLHL.

The chain carries TRBV18 and TRBJ1-5; D is unresolved. The V end lost 4 bases, the J end lost 6 bases, and 19 bases lay between the germline ends. The CDR3 spans 16 residues. Germline CDR1 and CDR2: KGHSH and LQKENI. For the CDR3, the DNA is TGTGCCAGCTCACTCGGCCACCCTGCTGAGGGTCAGCCCCAGCATTTT. Protein product: CASSLGHPAEGQPQHF. The full variable domain, rest sourced from reference TRBV18 and TRBJ1-5, is NAGVMQNPRHLVRRRGQEARLRCSPMKGHSHVYWYRQLPEEGLKFMVYLQKENIIDESGMPKERFSAEFPKEGPSILRIQQVVRGDSAAYFCASSLGHPAEGQPQHFGDGTRLSIL.

The rearrangement uses TRBV4-1 and TRBJ1-4; 8 nucleotides align to TRBD1. Trimming cost V 0 bases and J 6 bases; bases outside gene matches: 6. The CDR3 covers 16 residues. The V gene's germline CDR1 is MGHRA and CDR2 YSYEKL. CDR3 sequence (DNA): TGCGCCAGCAGCCAAGATTCAGGGGGCATGTATGAAAAACTGTTTTTT. Amino acids: CASSQDSGGMYEKLFF.

This clone was found once. The gene calls are TRBV6-1 and TRBJ2-3, with 8 bases fitting TRBD1. Unmatched junction bases numbered 7, after V lost 2 bases and J lost 0 bases. The CDR3 is 17 amino acids. The germline V gene has CDR1 MNHNS and CDR2 SASEGT. The CDR3 DNA reads as TGTGCCAGCAGTGAATTGGGGGGACAGGTTAGCACAGATACGCAGTATTTT. This translates into CASSELGGQVSTDTQYF.

This chain links TRBV18 with TRBJ2-5, with a tentative D call TRBD1 (5 bases). Trimming left V 8 bases short and J 9 bases short, with 16 bases between. The CDR3 contains 12 residues. Germline CDR1 is KGHSH and CDR2 is LQKENI. In DNA form, the CDR3 reads TGTGCCAGCGCTGACAGCCAGTGGGCCCAGTACTTC. Its translation is CASADSQWAQYF.

This clone was counted ten times or more. CDR3 nucleotide sequence: TGTGCCGTAGGGTTAGGGGCATCTTACGAGCAGTACTTC. Its translation: CAVGLGASYEQYF. J is TRBJ2-7 and V is TRBV27; weak D call: TRBD1 (5 bases). CDR1 MNHEY and CDR2 SMNVEV come from the germline V gene (reference sequence). V shed 11 bases and J shed 4 bases, with 18 bases lying between them. The CDR3 runs 13 residues.